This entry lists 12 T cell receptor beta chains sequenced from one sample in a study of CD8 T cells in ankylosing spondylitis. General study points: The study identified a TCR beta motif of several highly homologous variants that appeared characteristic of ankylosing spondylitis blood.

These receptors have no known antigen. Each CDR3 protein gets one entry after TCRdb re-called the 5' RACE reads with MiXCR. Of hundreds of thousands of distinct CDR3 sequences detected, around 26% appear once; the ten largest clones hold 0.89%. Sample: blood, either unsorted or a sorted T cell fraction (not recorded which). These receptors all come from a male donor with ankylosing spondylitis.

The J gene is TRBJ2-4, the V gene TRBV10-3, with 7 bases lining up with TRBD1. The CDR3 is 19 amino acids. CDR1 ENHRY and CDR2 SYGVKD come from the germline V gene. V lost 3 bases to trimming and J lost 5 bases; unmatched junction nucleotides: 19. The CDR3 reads CAISDDRDGIRFWENIQYF. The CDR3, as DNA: TGTGCCATCAGTGATGACAGGGACGGGATTAGGTTCTGGGAAAACATTCAGTACTTC.

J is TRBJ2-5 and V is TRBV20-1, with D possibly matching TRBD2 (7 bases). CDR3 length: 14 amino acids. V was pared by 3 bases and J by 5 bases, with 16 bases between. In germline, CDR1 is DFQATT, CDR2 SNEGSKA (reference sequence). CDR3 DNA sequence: TGCAGTGCTAGCGGCGGGGGCGCCGGGGAGACCCAGTACTTC. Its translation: CSASGGGAGETQYF.

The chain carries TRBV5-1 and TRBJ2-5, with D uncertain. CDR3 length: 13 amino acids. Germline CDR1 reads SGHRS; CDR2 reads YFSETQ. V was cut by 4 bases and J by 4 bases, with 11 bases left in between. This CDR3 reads CASSRSDGETQYF. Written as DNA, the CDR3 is TGCGCCAGCAGCCGTTCGGATGGAGAGACCCAGTACTTC.

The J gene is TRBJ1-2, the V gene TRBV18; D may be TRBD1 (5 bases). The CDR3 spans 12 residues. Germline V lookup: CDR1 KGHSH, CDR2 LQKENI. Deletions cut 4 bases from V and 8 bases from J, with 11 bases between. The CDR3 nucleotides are TGTGCCAGCTCACGGGTTCAGGGCGGCTACACCTTC. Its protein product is CASSRVQGGYTF.

CDR3 loop: CSARTGTEETQYF. CDR3 coding DNA: TGCAGTGCAAGGACCGGGACAGAAGAGACCCAGTACTTC. The V and J genes are TRBV20-1 and TRBJ2-5, with 7 bases matching TRBD1. The CDR3 has 13 residues. In germline, CDR1 is DFQATT, CDR2 SNEGSKA (reference sequence). Germline trimming cut 6 bases from V and 3 bases from J; bases unmatched to any gene: 7.

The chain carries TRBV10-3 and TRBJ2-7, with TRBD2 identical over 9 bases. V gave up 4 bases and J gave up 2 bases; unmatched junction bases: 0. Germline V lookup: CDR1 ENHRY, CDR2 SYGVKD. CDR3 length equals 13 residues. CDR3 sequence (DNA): TGTGCCATCAGTGCTAGCGGGACCTACGAGCAGTACTTC. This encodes CAISASGTYEQYF.

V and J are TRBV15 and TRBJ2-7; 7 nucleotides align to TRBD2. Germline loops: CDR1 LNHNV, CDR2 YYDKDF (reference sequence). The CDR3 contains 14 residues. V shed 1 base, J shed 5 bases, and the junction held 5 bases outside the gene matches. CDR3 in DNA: TGTGCCACCAGCAGAGGCGGGAGTCCCCACGAGCAGTACTTC. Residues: CATSRGGSPHEQYF.

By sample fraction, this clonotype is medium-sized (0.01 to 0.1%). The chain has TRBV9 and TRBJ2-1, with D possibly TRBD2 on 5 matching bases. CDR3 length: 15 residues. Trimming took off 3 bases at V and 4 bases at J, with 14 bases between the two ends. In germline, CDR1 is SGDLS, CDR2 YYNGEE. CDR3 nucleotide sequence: TGTGCCAGCAGCGAGGGAGAGGGATCTTACAATGAGCAGTTCTTC. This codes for CASSEGEGSYNEQFF.

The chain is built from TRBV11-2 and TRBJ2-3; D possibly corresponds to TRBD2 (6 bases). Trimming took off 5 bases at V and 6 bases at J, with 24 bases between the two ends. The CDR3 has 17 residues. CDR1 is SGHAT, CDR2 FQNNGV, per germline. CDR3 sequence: CASSPTSSAGSGDTQYF. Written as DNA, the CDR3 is TGTGCCAGCAGCCCGACCTCCTCAGCGGGTAGTGGGGATACGCAGTATTTT.

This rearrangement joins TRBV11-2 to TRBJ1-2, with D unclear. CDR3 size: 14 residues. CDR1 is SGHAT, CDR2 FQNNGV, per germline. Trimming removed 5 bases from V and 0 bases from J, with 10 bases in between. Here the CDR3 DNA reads TGTGCCAGCAGCCCAGCGGGGACTAACTATGGCTACACCTTC. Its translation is CASSPAGTNYGYTF. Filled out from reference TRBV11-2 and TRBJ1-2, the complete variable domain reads EAGVAQSPRYKIIEKRQSVAFWCNPISGHATLYWYQQILGQGPKLLIQFQNNGVVDDSQLPKDRFSAERLKGVDSTLKIQPAKLEDSAVYLCASSPAGTNYGYTFGSGTRLTVV.

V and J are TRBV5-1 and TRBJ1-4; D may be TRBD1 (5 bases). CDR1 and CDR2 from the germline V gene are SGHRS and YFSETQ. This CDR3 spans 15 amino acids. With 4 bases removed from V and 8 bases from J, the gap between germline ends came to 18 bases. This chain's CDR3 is CASSPGPGAGEKLFF. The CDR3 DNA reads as TGCGCCAGCAGCCCAGGACCCGGAGCAGGGGAAAAACTGTTTTTT.

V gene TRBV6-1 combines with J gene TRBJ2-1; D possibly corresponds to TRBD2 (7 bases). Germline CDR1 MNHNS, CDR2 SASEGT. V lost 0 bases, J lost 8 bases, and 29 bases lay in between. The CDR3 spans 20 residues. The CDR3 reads CASSEATIFLGGAYKDEQFF. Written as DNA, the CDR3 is TGTGCCAGCAGTGAAGCCACCATCTTTCTAGGGGGGGCGTATAAGGATGAGCAGTTCTTC.